A selection of T cell receptor beta chains follows, all from one sample in a study of cytomegalovirus exposure and HLA in healthy donors. The method was immunoSEQ multiplex PCR; TCRdb's version includes in-frame clones alone and lacks a portion of them. The table records about 200,000 clones, about four fifths of them present only once. The material sequenced was PBMCs. The receptors stem from a woman younger than 30 in good health and CMV-seronegative. Both conserved end residues are part of each CDR3. Fields, in order: J gene, D gene, clone size, V gene, CDR3 protein, CDR3 DNA. A D gene is named only where the DNA matches it firmly. Where a row states a size, it is once, few, many or the class of an expanded clone; other rows omit it.

J gene: TRBJ1-1; D gene: TRBD1; clone size: .; V gene: TRBV6-6; CDR3 protein: CASTVGRGLTEAFF; CDR3 DNA: TGTGCCAGCACTGTGGGCAGGGGGTTAACTGAAGCTTTCTTT
J gene: TRBJ2-2; D gene: .; clone size: .; V gene: TRBV4-2; CDR3 protein: CASSRFSGGADNTGELFF; CDR3 DNA: TGTGCCAGCAGCCGCTTTTCGGGGGGCGCGGATAACACCGGGGAGCTGTTTTTT
J gene: TRBJ1-1; D gene: TRBD1; clone size: .; V gene: TRBV7-9; CDR3 protein: CSSSYPGQGPMSTEAFF; CDR3 DNA: TGTTCCAGCAGCTATCCGGGACAGGGGCCGATGAGCACTGAAGCTTTCTTT
J gene: TRBJ1-1; D gene: TRBD1; clone size: .; V gene: TRBV19; CDR3 protein: CASSQGAVRAEAFF; CDR3 DNA: TGTGCCAGTAGTCAGGGGGCTGTTAGGGCTGAAGCTTTCTTT
J gene: TRBJ2-7; D gene: .; clone size: .; V gene: TRBV18; CDR3 protein: CASSPPAGTYEQYF; CDR3 DNA: TGTGCCAGCTCACCACCGGCGGGGACCTACGAGCAGTACTTC
J gene: TRBJ2-2; D gene: TRBD2; clone size: .; V gene: TRBV7-2; CDR3 protein: CASSSSGSTGELFF; CDR3 DNA: TGTGCCAGCAGTTCTAGCGGGAGCACCGGGGAGCTGTTTTTT
J gene: TRBJ1-1; D gene: .; clone size: .; V gene: TRBV13; CDR3 protein: CASSIQGIDSDGTEAFF; CDR3 DNA: TGTGCCAGCAGCATACAGGGCATTGACTCGGATGGCACTGAAGCTTTCTTT
J gene: TRBJ1-6; D gene: TRBD1; clone size: .; V gene: TRBV29-1; CDR3 protein: CSRDGRGRSPLHF; CDR3 DNA: TGCAGCCGAGATGGCAGGGGGAGGTCACCCCTCCACTTT
J gene: TRBJ2-1; D gene: .; clone size: few; V gene: TRBV5-1; CDR3 protein: CASSLVPEDEQFF; CDR3 DNA: TGCGCCAGCAGCTTGGTCCCGGAGGATGAGCAGTTCTTC
J gene: TRBJ1-4; D gene: .; clone size: few; V gene: TRBV2; CDR3 protein: CASSDFRRLADEKLFF; CDR3 DNA: TGTGCCAGCAGTGACTTCCGACGCCTAGCGGATGAAAAACTGTTTTTT
J gene: TRBJ2-3; D gene: TRBD2; clone size: .; V gene: TRBV7-2; CDR3 protein: CASSRVGGRAPPTDTQYF; CDR3 DNA: TGTGCCAGCAGTCGTGTAGGAGGGAGGGCCCCCCCCACAGATACGCAGTATTTT
J gene: TRBJ2-1; D gene: TRBD2; clone size: .; V gene: TRBV11-3; CDR3 protein: CASSPSGRTDNEQFF; CDR3 DNA: TGTGCCAGCAGCCCTAGCGGGAGGACAGACAATGAGCAGTTCTTC
J gene: TRBJ2-7; D gene: TRBD1; clone size: .; V gene: TRBV4-3; CDR3 protein: CASRGTAHEQYF; CDR3 DNA: TGCGCCAGCAGGGGGACAGCCCACGAGCAGTACTTC
J gene: TRBJ1-1; D gene: TRBD1; clone size: .; V gene: TRBV10-1; CDR3 protein: CASSEWGDRLDTEAFF; CDR3 DNA: TGCGCCAGCAGTGAGTGGGGGGACAGATTAGACACTGAAGCTTTCTTT
J gene: TRBJ2-5; D gene: .; clone size: .; V gene: TRBV7-9; CDR3 protein: CASSLGSSEETQYF; CDR3 DNA: TGTGCCAGCAGCTTAGGGAGTAGCGAAGAGACCCAGTACTTC
J gene: TRBJ2-3; D gene: TRBD2; clone size: .; V gene: TRBV5-1; CDR3 protein: CASKRTSGTDTQYF; CDR3 DNA: TGCGCCAGCAAGAGGACTAGCGGCACAGATACGCAGTATTTT
J gene: TRBJ2-1; D gene: TRBD2; clone size: .; V gene: TRBV9; CDR3 protein: CASSVGGGAGDSYNEQFF; CDR3 DNA: TGTGCCAGCAGCGTAGGAGGGGGAGCGGGAGACTCCTACAATGAGCAGTTCTTC
J gene: TRBJ1-4; D gene: TRBD1; clone size: .; V gene: TRBV9; CDR3 protein: CASSVGRGRNEKLFF; CDR3 DNA: TGTGCCAGCAGCGTAGGCAGGGGGCGTAATGAAAAACTGTTTTTT
J gene: TRBJ2-3; D gene: TRBD1; clone size: .; V gene: TRBV9; CDR3 protein: CASSADRGPTDTQYF; CDR3 DNA: TGTGCCAGCAGCGCCGACAGGGGGCCCACAGATACGCAGTATTTT
J gene: TRBJ1-5; D gene: .; clone size: .; V gene: TRBV29-1; CDR3 protein: CSVLQDNQPQHF; CDR3 DNA: TGCAGCGTTCTCCAGGACAATCAGCCCCAGCATTTT
J gene: TRBJ1-1; D gene: .; clone size: .; V gene: TRBV6-5; CDR3 protein: CASSEGVTEAFF; CDR3 DNA: TGTGCCAGCAGTGAGGGTGTTACTGAAGCTTTCTTT
J gene: TRBJ1-1; D gene: .; clone size: .; V gene: TRBV19; CDR3 protein: CATSKLTGNTEAFF; CDR3 DNA: TGTGCCACCTCAAAATTGACTGGGAACACTGAAGCTTTCTTT
J gene: TRBJ2-7; D gene: .; clone size: .; V gene: TRBV27; CDR3 protein: CASSLSRTGSQTLQQYF; CDR3 DNA: TGTGCCAGCAGTTTATCAAGGACGGGATCCCAGACTTTGCAGCAGTACTTC
J gene: TRBJ1-3; D gene: .; clone size: once; V gene: TRBV2; CDR3 protein: CASSPMKGGFGNTVYF; CDR3 DNA: TGTGCCAGCAGCCCTATGAAAGGGGGATTTGGAAACACCGTATATTTT
J gene: TRBJ1-3; D gene: TRBD1; clone size: .; V gene: TRBV7-8; CDR3 protein: CASSWEGQGPGNTIYF; CDR3 DNA: TGTGCCAGCAGCTGGGAGGGACAGGGCCCTGGAAACACCATATATTTT
J gene: TRBJ2-2; D gene: TRBD2; clone size: .; V gene: TRBV5-4; CDR3 protein: CASRAGLAGSGGELFF; CDR3 DNA: TGTGCCAGCAGGGCGGGACTAGCGGGATCAGGCGGGGAGCTGTTTTTT
J gene: TRBJ1-2; D gene: TRBD1; clone size: .; V gene: TRBV19; CDR3 protein: CASRPTGTGGGGYTF; CDR3 DNA: TGTGCCAGTAGACCAACCGGGACAGGGGGCGGTGGCTACACCTTC
J gene: TRBJ1-1; D gene: .; clone size: many; V gene: TRBV25-1; CDR3 protein: CASTGGTEAFF; CDR3 DNA: TGTGCCAGCACCGGGGGCACTGAAGCTTTCTTT
J gene: TRBJ2-5; D gene: TRBD1; clone size: .; V gene: TRBV11-3; CDR3 protein: CASSLELDRGTETQYF; CDR3 DNA: TGTGCCAGCAGCTTAGAATTGGACAGGGGCACAGAGACCCAGTACTTC
J gene: TRBJ1-1; D gene: TRBD1; clone size: .; V gene: TRBV6-1; CDR3 protein: CASVRQGNTEAFF; CDR3 DNA: TGTGCCAGCGTCAGACAGGGCAACACTGAAGCTTTCTTT
J gene: TRBJ1-5; D gene: .; clone size: .; V gene: TRBV21-1; CDR3 protein: CASSKIYRGYSNQPQHF; CDR3 DNA: TGTGCCAGCAGCAAAATATACAGGGGGTATAGCAATCAGCCCCAGCATTTT
J gene: TRBJ2-1; D gene: TRBD2; clone size: .; V gene: TRBV6-1; CDR3 protein: CAVLKAGGPREQFF; CDR3 DNA: TGTGCCGTTCTTAAAGCGGGAGGGCCGAGGGAGCAGTTCTTC
J gene: TRBJ1-5; D gene: .; clone size: once; V gene: TRBV28; CDR3 protein: CASSLAGNQPQHF; CDR3 DNA: TGTGCCAGCAGTTTGGCGGGGAATCAGCCCCAGCATTTT
J gene: TRBJ2-2; D gene: .; clone size: .; V gene: TRBV10-1; CDR3 protein: CASSELKHTGELFF; CDR3 DNA: TGCGCCAGCAGTGAGCTCAAGCACACCGGGGAGCTGTTTTTT
J gene: TRBJ1-1; D gene: TRBD1; clone size: .; V gene: TRBV27; CDR3 protein: CASSPDRVCEAFF; CDR3 DNA: TGTGCCAGCAGCCCGGACAGGGTCTGTGAAGCTTTCTTT
J gene: TRBJ1-4; D gene: .; clone size: once; V gene: TRBV21-1; CDR3 protein: CASSKDGPQPPQDDATNEKLFF; CDR3 DNA: TGTGCCAGCAGCAAAGATGGTCCACAGCCCCCACAGGACGATGCAACTAATGAAAAACTGTTTTTT
J gene: TRBJ2-2; D gene: TRBD2; clone size: once; V gene: TRBV2; CDR3 protein: CASRGLAANTGELFF; CDR3 DNA: TGTGCCAGCAGGGGACTAGCGGCGAACACCGGGGAGCTGTTTTTT
J gene: TRBJ1-1; D gene: TRBD1; clone size: .; V gene: TRBV19; CDR3 protein: CASRHPGQGVNLNTEAFF; CDR3 DNA: TGTGCCAGTAGACACCCCGGACAGGGGGTGAACCTCAACACTGAAGCTTTCTTT
J gene: TRBJ1-4; D gene: TRBD1; clone size: .; V gene: TRBV7-2; CDR3 protein: CASSLRTGDEKLFF; CDR3 DNA: TGTGCCAGCAGCTTACGGACAGGGGATGAAAAACTGTTTTTT
J gene: TRBJ2-3; D gene: .; clone size: .; V gene: TRBV2; CDR3 protein: CASSESYTQYF; CDR3 DNA: TGTGCCAGCAGTGAGTCGTATACGCAGTATTTT
J gene: TRBJ2-5; D gene: .; clone size: .; V gene: TRBV18; CDR3 protein: CASSPPSTPGETQYF; CDR3 DNA: TGTGCCAGCTCACCACCTTCTACGCCCGGGGAGACCCAGTACTTC
J gene: TRBJ2-1; D gene: TRBD2; clone size: .; V gene: TRBV4-2; CDR3 protein: CASSQGLGTSNNEQFF; CDR3 DNA: TGTGCCAGCAGCCAAGGCCTTGGGACTAGTAACAATGAGCAGTTCTTC
J gene: TRBJ1-5; D gene: .; clone size: .; V gene: TRBV27; CDR3 protein: CASSQLNSNQPQHF; CDR3 DNA: TGTGCCAGCAGTCAACTTAATAGCAATCAGCCCCAGCATTTT
J gene: TRBJ1-2; D gene: .; clone size: .; V gene: TRBV6-5; CDR3 protein: CASSYRGGAGYGYTF; CDR3 DNA: TGTGCCAGCAGTTATAGAGGAGGGGCCGGCTATGGCTACACCTTC
J gene: TRBJ2-5; D gene: TRBD2; clone size: .; V gene: TRBV11-2; CDR3 protein: CASRDSAGGSHLQETQYF; CDR3 DNA: TGTGCCAGCAGGGACTCCGCGGGAGGTTCCCATTTGCAAGAGACCCAGTACTTC
J gene: TRBJ1-1; D gene: TRBD1; clone size: .; V gene: TRBV6-5; CDR3 protein: CASSRTGPNTEAFF; CDR3 DNA: TGTGCCAGCAGTCGGACAGGACCGAACACTGAAGCTTTCTTT
J gene: TRBJ1-2; D gene: TRBD1; clone size: once; V gene: TRBV7-9; CDR3 protein: CASSLGQGDYGYTF; CDR3 DNA: TGTGCCAGCAGCTTAGGGCAGGGGGACTATGGCTACACCTTC
J gene: TRBJ1-2; D gene: .; clone size: .; V gene: TRBV7-9; CDR3 protein: CASSSMGGYGYTF; CDR3 DNA: TGTGCCAGCAGCTCAATGGGGGGATATGGCTACACCTTC
J gene: TRBJ2-1; D gene: TRBD2; clone size: .; V gene: TRBV9; CDR3 protein: CASEATSGGNEQFF; CDR3 DNA: TGTGCCAGCGAGGCGACTAGCGGGGGAAATGAGCAGTTCTTC
J gene: TRBJ2-7; D gene: TRBD1; clone size: .; V gene: TRBV28; CDR3 protein: CASSFYTQGVYEQYF; CDR3 DNA: TGTGCCAGCAGTTTTTATACCCAGGGGGTCTACGAGCAGTACTTC
J gene: TRBJ2-7; D gene: .; clone size: .; V gene: TRBV7-9; CDR3 protein: CSSSHTYEGRDSHEQYF; CDR3 DNA: TGTTCCAGCAGCCATACCTATGAGGGCAGGGACTCTCACGAGCAGTACTTC
J gene: TRBJ2-3; D gene: TRBD2; clone size: .; V gene: TRBV7-6; CDR3 protein: CASRWSSGTTGTDTQYF; CDR3 DNA: TGTGCCAGCAGATGGTCCTCGGGGACTACGGGCACAGATACGCAGTATTTT
J gene: TRBJ1-4; D gene: TRBD1; clone size: once; V gene: TRBV28; CDR3 protein: CASSLEGAGNNEKLFF; CDR3 DNA: TGTGCCAGCAGTTTGGAGGGGGCAGGGAATAATGAAAAACTGTTTTTT
J gene: TRBJ2-1; D gene: TRBD2; clone size: .; V gene: TRBV27; CDR3 protein: CASSGLAFNEQFF; CDR3 DNA: TGTGCCAGCAGTGGACTAGCCTTTAATGAGCAGTTCTTC
J gene: TRBJ2-2; D gene: .; clone size: .; V gene: TRBV2; CDR3 protein: CASLRDFDTGELFF; CDR3 DNA: TGTGCCAGCCTCAGGGACTTCGACACCGGGGAGCTGTTTTTT
J gene: TRBJ2-7; D gene: TRBD2; clone size: .; V gene: TRBV27; CDR3 protein: CASSLGAGGGLAAYEQYF; CDR3 DNA: TGTGCCAGCAGTCTGGGGGCAGGGGGGGGACTAGCGGCCTACGAGCAGTACTTC
J gene: TRBJ1-3; D gene: .; clone size: .; V gene: TRBV30; CDR3 protein: CAWRTGQGLDTIYF; CDR3 DNA: TGTGCCTGGAGAACAGGGCAGGGGCTAGACACCATATATTTT